This T cell receptor (beta chain) was captured by sequencing in a study of neurological immune-mediated disorders. Many counts were recorded for this clonotype. No antigen is known for it. The time point: longitudinal time-point 2. TCRdb processed the 5' RACE reads anew with MiXCR; each CDR3 protein has one entry. Among tens of thousands of distinct CDR3 sequences listed, less than 15% were seen once. The study's findings and limits: CDR3 amino acid sequences of expanded clones were not shared across subjects, a result suggesting private repertoires in all groups. The most TCR clonal expansion was seen in HTLV-1-associated myelopathy, whereas the least was seen in multiple sclerosis, below the level in healthy controls.

Trimming left V 11 bases short and J 0 bases short, with 11 bases between. The CDR3 extends over 13 amino acids. Germline V lookup: CDR1 SEHNR, CDR2 FQNEAQ (reference sequence). The receptor was isolated from a female donor with HTLV-1-associated myelopathy (HAM/TSP). Input material: PBMCs. The chain combines TRBV7-9 with TRBJ2-1; D possibly matches TRBD1 or TRBD2 (5 bases each). The CDR3 nucleotides are TGTGCCGGGACGGGAAGCTCCTACAATGAGCAGTTCTTC. It codes for CAGTGSSYNEQFF.